The present T cell receptor beta chain was sequenced within a study of immune heterogeneity within non-small cell lung tumors. Notes on the study in general: The high-frequency T-cell receptor beta clonotypes mostly did not match up between individual patients. There were identical dominant CDR3 beta clonotypes recurring across tumor sites within a patient, together with site-unique high-frequency clones. With an R of about 0.34, local T-cell clonality correlated moderately but significantly with local tumor mutational burden.

A few counts support this clonotype. Antigen unknown. The CDR3 runs to 14 residues. V lost 3 bases to trimming and J lost 8 bases; unmatched junction nucleotides: 3. Germline V lookup: CDR1 LGHNA, CDR2 YNFKEQ. Template input was genomic DNA from bulk tumor (about 640 ng per sample). In surgery, several biopsies were collected from each primary tumor at widely spaced sites. Patients had untreated, newly diagnosed non-small cell lung cancer and underwent curative surgery. CDR3 of TCR beta was amplified by multiplex PCR that used 32 V and 13 J primers. TCRdb reprocessed the multiplex PCR reads via MiXCR and lists one record per CDR3 protein. The repertoire has over 25,000 distinct CDR3 sequences, around 28% of them found once; the top ten carry approximately 3.9%.

The clonotype was recovered from a man aged 35 to 55 with non-small cell lung cancer. This chain links TRBV4-2 with TRBJ2-1; 11 bases line up with TRBD2. Sequenced sample: lung tumor tissue. The DNA for the CDR3 is TGTGCCAGCAGCCACACTAGCGGGAGTTATGAGCAGTTCTTC. It yields the protein CASSHTSGSYEQFF.